This record concerns one T cell receptor (beta chain) sequence. Its antigen is unknown. The data were obtained in a study of shared clonotypes between healthy human individuals. Study-wide points: Shared clonotypes: approximately 5% naive CD4, about 3.5% naive CD8, less than 2.5% memory CD4, more than 0.3% memory CD8. The four-donor shared clonotypes exceeded non-shared clonotypes in generation probability, with non-shared ones scoring lower. Investigators collected only blood, and repertoires in tissues likely differ. An expected dependence of interdonor clonotype sharing on sequencing depth was noted.

V was shortened by 2 bases and J by 5 bases, with 15 bases between the two germline ends. Germline V gene sequence: CDR1 SQVTM, CDR2 ANQGSEA. The CDR3 runs 14 residues. The assay was immunoSEQ multiplex PCR, and TCRdb's table has in-frame clones only and misses some. The sample yields hundreds of thousands of clones, roughly 96% seen once. CD45RO-negative, CCR7-positively selected cells formed the naive CD8 fraction, excluding terminally differentiated effector memory CD45RA+ cells. V gene TRBV29-1 combines with J gene TRBJ2-5, with D unresolved. Sample: naive CD8+ T cells sorted from blood. This TCR came from a woman between 25 and 40 years old in good health. In nucleotides, the CDR3 is TGCAGCGTTGAACCAAGACTTGGAACGGAGACCCAGTACTTC. Protein product: CSVEPRLGTETQYF.